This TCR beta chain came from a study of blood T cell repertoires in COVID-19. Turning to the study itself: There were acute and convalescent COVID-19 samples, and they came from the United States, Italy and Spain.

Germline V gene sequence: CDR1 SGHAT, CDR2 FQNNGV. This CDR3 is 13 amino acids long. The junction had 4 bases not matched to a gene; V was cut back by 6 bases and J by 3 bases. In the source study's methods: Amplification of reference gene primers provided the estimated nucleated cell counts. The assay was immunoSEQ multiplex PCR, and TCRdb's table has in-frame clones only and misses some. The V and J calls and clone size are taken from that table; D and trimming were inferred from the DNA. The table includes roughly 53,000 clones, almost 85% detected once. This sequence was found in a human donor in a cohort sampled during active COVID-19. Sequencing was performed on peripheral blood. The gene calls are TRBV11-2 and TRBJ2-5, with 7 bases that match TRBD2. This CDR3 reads CASRWGGEETQYF. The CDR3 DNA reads TGTGCCAGCAGGTGGGGGGGGGAAGAGACCCAGTACTTC.